This TCR beta chain is from a study of blood T cell repertoires in COVID-19. For the study at large: Collection of acute and convalescent COVID-19 samples took place in the United States, Italy and Spain.

The CDR3 runs to 13 residues. Trimming left V 4 bases short and J 0 bases short, with 4 bases between. CDR1 MDHEN and CDR2 SYDVKM come from the germline V gene. Participants were aged about 18 to 90 years, lived in 24 US areas, and enrolled virtually. Assignments of participants to cohorts depended upon their own reported clinical history. Clones were sequenced by immunoSEQ multiplex PCR, and TCRdb holds only the in-frame ones, with some missing. Of 110,000 to 150,000 clones listed, approximately 78% are singletons. This sequence joins TRBV28 and TRBJ1-5; no clear D gene. The receptor was isolated from a woman in her fifties or sixties who had recovered from COVID-19. Specimen: PBMCs or T cells enriched from blood (not recorded which). The CDR3 nucleotides read TGTGCCAGCAGTTCCTATAGCAATCAGCCCCAGCATTTT. Translation: CASSSYSNQPQHF.